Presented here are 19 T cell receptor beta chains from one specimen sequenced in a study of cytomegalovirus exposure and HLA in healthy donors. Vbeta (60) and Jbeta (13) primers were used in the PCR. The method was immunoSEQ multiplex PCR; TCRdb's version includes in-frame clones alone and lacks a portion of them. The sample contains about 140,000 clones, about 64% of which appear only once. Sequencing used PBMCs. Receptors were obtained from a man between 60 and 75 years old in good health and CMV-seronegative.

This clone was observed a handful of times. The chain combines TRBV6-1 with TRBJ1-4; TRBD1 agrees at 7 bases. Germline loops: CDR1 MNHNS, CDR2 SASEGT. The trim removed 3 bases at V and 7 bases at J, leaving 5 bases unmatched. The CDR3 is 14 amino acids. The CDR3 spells CASSDSTGFEKLFF. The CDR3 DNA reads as TGTGCCAGCAGTGATTCGACAGGGTTTGAAAAACTGTTTTTT.

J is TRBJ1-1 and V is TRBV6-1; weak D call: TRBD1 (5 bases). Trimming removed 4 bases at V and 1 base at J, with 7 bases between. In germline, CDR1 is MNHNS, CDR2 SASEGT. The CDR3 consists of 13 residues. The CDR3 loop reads CASSADRNTEAFF. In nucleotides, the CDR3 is TGTGCCAGCAGTGCAGACAGGAACACTGAAGCTTTCTTT.

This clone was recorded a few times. The CDR3 nucleotides are TGTGCCAGCAATGACGAGGGACTAGAATGGGAGACCCAGTACTTC. It codes for CASNDEGLEWETQYF. This chain connects TRBV2 to TRBJ2-5; 8 nucleotides match TRBD2. The CDR3 contains 15 residues. J was trimmed by 5 bases and V by 7 bases; bases with no gene match: 12. Looked up from germline, CDR1 is SNHLY and CDR2 is FYNNEI.

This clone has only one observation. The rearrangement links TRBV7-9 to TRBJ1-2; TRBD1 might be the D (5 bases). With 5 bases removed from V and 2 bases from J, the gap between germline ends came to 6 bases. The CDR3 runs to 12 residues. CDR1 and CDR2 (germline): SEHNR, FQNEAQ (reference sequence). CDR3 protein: CASSRQNYGYTF. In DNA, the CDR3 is TGTGCCAGCAGCCGACAGAACTATGGCTACACCTTC.

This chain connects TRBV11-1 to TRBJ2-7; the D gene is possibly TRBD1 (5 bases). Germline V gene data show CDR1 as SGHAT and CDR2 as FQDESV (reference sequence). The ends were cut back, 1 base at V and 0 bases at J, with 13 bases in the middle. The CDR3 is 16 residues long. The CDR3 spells CASSLGSQGGSYEQYF. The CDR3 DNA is TGTGCCAGCAGCTTAGGATCCCAGGGTGGCTCCTACGAGCAGTACTTC.

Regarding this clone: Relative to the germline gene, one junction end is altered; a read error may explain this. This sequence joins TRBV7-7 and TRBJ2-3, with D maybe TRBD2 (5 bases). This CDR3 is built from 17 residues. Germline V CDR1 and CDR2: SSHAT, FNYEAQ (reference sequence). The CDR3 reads CASSLEPVGGSTDTQYF. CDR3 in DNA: TGTGCTAGCAGCTTGGAACCGGTGGGCGGGAGCACAGATACGCAGTATTTT.

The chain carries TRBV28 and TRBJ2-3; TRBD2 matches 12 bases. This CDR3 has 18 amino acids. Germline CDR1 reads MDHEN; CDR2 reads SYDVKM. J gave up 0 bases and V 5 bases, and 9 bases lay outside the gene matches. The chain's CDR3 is CASSRPGLAGLSTDTQYF. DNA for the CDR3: TGTGCCAGCAGTAGGCCGGGACTAGCGGGCCTTAGCACAGATACGCAGTATTTT.

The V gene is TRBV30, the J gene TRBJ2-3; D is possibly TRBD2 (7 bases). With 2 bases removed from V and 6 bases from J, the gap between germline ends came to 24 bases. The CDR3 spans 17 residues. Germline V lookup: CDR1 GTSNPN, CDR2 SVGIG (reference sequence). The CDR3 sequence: CAWSRGGIGRLSDTQYF. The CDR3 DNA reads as TGTGCCTGGAGTAGGGGGGGGATCGGGAGGTTATCGGATACGCAGTATTTT.

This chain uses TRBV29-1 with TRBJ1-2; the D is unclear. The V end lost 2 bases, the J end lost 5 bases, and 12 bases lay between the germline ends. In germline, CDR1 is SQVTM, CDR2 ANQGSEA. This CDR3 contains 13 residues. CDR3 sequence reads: CSVERTPLYGYTF. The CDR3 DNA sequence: TGCAGCGTTGAAAGAACTCCCTTATATGGCTACACCTTC.

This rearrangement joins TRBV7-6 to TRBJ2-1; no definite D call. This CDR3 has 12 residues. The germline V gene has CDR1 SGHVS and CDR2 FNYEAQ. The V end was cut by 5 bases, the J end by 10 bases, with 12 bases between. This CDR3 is CASSLGLTEQFF. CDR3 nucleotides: TGTGCCAGCAGCCTTGGCCTTACAGAGCAGTTCTTC.

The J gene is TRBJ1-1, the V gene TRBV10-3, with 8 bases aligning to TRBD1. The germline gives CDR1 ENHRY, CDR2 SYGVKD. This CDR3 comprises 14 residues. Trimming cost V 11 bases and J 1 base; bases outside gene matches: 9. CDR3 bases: TGTGCCGCCCATGCCGGGACAGGGAACACTGAAGCTTTCTTT. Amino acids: CAAHAGTGNTEAFF.

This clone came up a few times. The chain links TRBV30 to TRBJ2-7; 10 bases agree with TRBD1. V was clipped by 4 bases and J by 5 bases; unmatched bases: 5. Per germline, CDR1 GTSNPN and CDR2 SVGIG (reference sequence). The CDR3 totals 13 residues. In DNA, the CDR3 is TGTGCCTGGAACGGACAGGGGGGGGACGAGCAGTACTTC. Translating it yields CAWNGQGGDEQYF. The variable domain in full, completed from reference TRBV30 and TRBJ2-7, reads SQTIHQWPATLVQPVGSPLSLECTVEGTSNPNLYWYRQAAGRGLQLLFYSVGIGQISSEVPQNLSASRPQDRQFILSSKKLLLSDSGFYLCAWNGQGGDEQYFGPGTRLTVT.

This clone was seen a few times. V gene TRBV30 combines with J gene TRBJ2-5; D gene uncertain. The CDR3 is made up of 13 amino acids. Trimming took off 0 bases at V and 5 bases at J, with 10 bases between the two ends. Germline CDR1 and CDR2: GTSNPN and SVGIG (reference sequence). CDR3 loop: CAWSVIVRETQYF. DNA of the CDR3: TGTGCCTGGAGTGTAATCGTCCGGGAGACCCAGTACTTC.

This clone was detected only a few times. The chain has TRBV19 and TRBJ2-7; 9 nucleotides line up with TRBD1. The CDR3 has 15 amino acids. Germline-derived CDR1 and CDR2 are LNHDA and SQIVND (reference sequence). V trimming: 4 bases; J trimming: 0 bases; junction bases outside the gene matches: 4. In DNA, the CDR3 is TGTGCCAGTAGTAGCGACAGGGGGTCCTCCTACGAGCAGTACTTC. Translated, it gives CASSSDRGSSYEQYF.

The CDR3 DNA follows: TGCGCCAGCAGCCAAGATCGCGGGGTTTCCTACAATGAGCAGTTCTTC. This codes for CASSQDRGVSYNEQFF. This rearrangement joins TRBV4-3 to TRBJ2-1, with D maybe TRBD2 (6 bases). The CDR3 runs to 16 residues. Germline V gives CDR1 LGHNA, CDR2 YSLEER. V gave up 0 bases and J gave up 1 base, with 10 bases separating them.

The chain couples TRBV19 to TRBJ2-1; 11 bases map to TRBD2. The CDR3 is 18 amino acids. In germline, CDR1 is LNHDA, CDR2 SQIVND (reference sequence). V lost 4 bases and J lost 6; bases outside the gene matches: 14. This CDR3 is CASSTLPGLAEGANEQFF. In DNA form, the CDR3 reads TGTGCCAGTAGTACCCTACCGGGACTAGCGGAGGGGGCCAATGAGCAGTTCTTC.

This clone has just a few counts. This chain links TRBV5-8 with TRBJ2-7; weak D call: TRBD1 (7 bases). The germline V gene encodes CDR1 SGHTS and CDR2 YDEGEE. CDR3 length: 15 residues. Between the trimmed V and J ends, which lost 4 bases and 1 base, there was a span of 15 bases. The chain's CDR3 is CASSHQGGISYEQYF. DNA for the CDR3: TGTGCCAGCAGCCACCAGGGGGGCATTTCCTACGAGCAGTACTTC.

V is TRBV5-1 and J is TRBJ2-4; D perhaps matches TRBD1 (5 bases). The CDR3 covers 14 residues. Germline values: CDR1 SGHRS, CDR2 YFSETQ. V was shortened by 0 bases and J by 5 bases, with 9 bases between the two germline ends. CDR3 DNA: TGCGCCAGCAGCTTGGCCGACAGACAAAACATTCAGTACTTC. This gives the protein CASSLADRQNIQYF.

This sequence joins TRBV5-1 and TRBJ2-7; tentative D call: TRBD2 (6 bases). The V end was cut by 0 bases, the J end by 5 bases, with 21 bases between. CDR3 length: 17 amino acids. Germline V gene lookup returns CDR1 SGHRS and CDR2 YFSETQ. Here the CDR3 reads CASSLAEAPLTGDEQYF. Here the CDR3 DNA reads TGCGCCAGCAGCTTGGCCGAGGCGCCCTTGACGGGGGACGAGCAGTACTTC.